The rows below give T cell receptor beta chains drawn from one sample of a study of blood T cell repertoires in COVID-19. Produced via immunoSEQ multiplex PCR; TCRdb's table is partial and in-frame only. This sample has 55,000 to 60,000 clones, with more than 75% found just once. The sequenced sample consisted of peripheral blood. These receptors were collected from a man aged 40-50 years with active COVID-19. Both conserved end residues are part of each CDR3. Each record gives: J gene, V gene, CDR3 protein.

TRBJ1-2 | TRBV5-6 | CASSLGFSAYGYTF
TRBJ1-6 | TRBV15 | CATSRDLGRGNSPLHF
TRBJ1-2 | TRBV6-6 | CASRSDGGGNYGYTF
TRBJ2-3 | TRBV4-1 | CASSQDLTGGRTDTQYF
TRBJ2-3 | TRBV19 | CASSRTSGVDTQYF
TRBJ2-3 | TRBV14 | CASSQVRGTDTQYF
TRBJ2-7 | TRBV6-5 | CASKLMTANNEQYF
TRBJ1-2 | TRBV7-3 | CASSPDRAFGYTF
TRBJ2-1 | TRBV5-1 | CASSLTGTGFYEQFF
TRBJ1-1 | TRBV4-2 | CASSQHTGYTEAFF
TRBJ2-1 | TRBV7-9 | CASSLGLAGGPEQFF
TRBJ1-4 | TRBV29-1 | CSVDKAGEATNEKLFF
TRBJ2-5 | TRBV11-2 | CASSSWVAGEETQYF
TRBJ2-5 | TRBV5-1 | CASRLAGVQETQYF
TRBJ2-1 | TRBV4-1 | CASSQEGGARPSEQFF
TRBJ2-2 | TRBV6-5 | CASRREATGELFF
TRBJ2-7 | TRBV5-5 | CASAGTGHYEQYF
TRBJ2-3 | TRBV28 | CASPPPHRGAPASTDTQYF
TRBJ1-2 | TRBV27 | CASSNSTGWRPYGYTF
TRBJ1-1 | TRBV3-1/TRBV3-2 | CASSHEYTEAFF
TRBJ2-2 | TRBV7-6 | CASSLGTPQNTGELFF
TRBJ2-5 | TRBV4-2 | CASSPAGGGRAQETQYF
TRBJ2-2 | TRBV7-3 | CASSSPLGGAKGGELFF
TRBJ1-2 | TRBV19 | CASSIWDTTNYGYTF
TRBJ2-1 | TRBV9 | CASNSVSSYNEQFF
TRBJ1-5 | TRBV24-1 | CATRDTGDNQPQHF
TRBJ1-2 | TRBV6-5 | CASSPGQHYGYTF
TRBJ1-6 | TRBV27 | CASSFGSSYNSPLHF
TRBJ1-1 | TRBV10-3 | CAIRSRGINTEAFF
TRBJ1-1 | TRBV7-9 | CASSLDRNRGTGKGTEAFF
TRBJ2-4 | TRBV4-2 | CASSQESGEINIQYF
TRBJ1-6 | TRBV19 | CASKGEGAVNSPLHF
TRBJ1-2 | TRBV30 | CAWSVVRTGGNYGYTF
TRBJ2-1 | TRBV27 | CASSFNSGSTEQFF
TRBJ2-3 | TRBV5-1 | CASSLGLPGGTDTQYF
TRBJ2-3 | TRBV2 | CASSAVLSTDTQYF
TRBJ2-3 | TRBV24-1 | CATSALSGIATDTQYF
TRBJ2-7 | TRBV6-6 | CASNLSGGQVDEQYF
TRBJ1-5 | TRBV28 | CASSSRSNQPQHF
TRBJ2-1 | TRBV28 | CASSFMDRGTYNEQFF
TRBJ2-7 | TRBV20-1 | CSASGGISGSVYEQYF
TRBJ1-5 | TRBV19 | CASTTQQGINQPQHF
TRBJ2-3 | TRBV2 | CASSNRGGRDTQYF
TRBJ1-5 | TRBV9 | CASSVEGGNNQPQHF
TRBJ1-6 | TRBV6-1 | CASSAYSPGSYNSPLHF
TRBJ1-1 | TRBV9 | CASSAGQGATTEAFF
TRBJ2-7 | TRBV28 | CASSGPGTGGYEQYF
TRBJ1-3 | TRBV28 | CASTRTAGHSGNTIYF
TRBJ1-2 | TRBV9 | CASSVEQGDYGYTF
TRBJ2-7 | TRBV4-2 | CASSQDLIGTSVIDYEQYF
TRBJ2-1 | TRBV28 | CASSDLAGIYNEQFF
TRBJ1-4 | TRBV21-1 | CASSPRTGHATNEKLFF
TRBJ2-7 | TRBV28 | CASSRRGPYEQYF
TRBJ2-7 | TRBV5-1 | CASSPEPGRSGEQYF
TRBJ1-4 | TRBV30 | CAWSTGQGRNEKLFF
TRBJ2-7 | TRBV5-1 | CASPCRRELNEQYF
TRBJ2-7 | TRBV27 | CASSLGPGSREQYF
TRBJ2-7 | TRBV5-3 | CARSTEDRGRLEQYF
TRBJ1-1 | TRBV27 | CASRSGGVNTEAFF